This T cell receptor beta chain was found in a study of T cell repertoires in cytomegalovirus infection. Germline V CDR1 and CDR2: SGHRS, YFSETQ. V lost 0 bases and J lost 7; bases outside the gene matches: 5. This CDR3 is 15 amino acids long. TCRdb re-called the reads with MiXCR, one entry per CDR3 protein. The table records under 200,000 distinct CDR3 sequences, 28% of them present only once. This clonotype was observed a handful of times. The clonotype originates from a human donor in good health (CMV status not recorded). Some clones in this sample may be carry-over from other donors' samples. Material for sequencing was PBMCs. The chain carries TRBV5-1 and TRBJ1-5; 9 positions match TRBD1. The chain's CDR3 is CASSLAGDRDQPQHF. The CDR3 DNA sequence: TGCGCCAGCAGCTTGGCGGGGGACAGGGACCAGCCCCAGCATTTT.